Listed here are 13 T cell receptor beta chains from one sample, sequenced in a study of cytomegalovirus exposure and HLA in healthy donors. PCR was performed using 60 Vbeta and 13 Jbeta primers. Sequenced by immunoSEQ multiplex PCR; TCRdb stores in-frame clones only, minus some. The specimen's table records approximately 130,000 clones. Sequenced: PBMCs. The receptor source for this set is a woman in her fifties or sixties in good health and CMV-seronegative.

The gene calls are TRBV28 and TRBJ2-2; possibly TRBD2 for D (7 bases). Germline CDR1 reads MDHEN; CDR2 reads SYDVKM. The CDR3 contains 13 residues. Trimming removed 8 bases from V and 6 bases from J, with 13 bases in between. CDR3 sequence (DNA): TGTGCCAGCGAGGGGGGGGGTTCCGGGGAGCTGTTTTTT. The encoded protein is CASEGGGSGELFF. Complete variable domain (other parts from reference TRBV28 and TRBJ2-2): DVKVTQSSRYLVKRTGEKVFLECVQDMDHENMFWYRQDPGLGLRLIYFSYDVKMKEKGDIPEGYSVSREKKERFSLILESASTNQTSMYLCASEGGGSGELFFGEGSRLTVL.

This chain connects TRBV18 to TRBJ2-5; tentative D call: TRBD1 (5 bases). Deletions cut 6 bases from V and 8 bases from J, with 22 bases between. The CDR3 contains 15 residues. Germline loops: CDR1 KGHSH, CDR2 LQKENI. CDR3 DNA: TGTGCCAGCTCTCCAGGGCGTCAGGGTTATAGTACCCAGTACTTC. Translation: CASSPGRQGYSTQYF.

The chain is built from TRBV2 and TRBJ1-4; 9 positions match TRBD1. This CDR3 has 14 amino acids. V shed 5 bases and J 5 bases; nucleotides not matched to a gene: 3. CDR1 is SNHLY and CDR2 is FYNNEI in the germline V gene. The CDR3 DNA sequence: TGTGCCAGCAGTAAAGACAGGGGGAATGAAAAACTGTTTTTT. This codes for CASSKDRGNEKLFF.

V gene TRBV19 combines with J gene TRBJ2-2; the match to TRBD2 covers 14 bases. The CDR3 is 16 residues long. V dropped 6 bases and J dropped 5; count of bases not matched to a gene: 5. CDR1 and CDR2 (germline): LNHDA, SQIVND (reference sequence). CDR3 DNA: TGTGCCAGTAGCACGGGACTAGCGGGGGTAACCGGGGAGCTGTTTTTT. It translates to CASSTGLAGVTGELFF.

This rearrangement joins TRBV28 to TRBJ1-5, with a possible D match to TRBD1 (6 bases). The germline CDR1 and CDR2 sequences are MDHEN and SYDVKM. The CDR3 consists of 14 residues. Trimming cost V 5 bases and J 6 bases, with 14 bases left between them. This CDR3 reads CASSPSQGTQPQHF. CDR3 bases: TGTGCCAGCAGTCCCTCACAGGGAACTCAGCCCCAGCATTTT.

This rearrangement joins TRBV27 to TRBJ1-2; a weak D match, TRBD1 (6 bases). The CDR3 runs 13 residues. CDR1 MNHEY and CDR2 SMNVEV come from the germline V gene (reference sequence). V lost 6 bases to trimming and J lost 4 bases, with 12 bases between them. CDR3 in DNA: TGTGCCAGCAGCCAACAGGGTACCTATGGCTACACCTTC. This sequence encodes CASSQQGTYGYTF.

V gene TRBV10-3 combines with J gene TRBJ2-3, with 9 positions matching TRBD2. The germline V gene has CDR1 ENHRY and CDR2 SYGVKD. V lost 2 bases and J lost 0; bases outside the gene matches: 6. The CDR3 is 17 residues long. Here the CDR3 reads CAISEGAAGGSTDTQYF. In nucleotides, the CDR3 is TGTGCCATCAGTGAGGGTGCAGCGGGGGGAAGCACAGATACGCAGTATTTT.

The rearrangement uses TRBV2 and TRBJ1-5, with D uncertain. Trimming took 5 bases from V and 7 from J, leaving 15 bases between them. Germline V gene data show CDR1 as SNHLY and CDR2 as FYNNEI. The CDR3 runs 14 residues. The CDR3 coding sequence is TGTGCCAGCAGTCCAAGCCAGGTTAGGCAGCCCCAGCATTTT. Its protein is CASSPSQVRQPQHF.

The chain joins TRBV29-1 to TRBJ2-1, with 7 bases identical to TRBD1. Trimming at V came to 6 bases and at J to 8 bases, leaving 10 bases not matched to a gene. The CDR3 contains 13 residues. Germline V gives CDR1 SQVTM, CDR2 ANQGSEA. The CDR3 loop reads CSVVRDSGHEQFF. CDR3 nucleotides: TGCAGCGTCGTCCGGGACAGTGGGCATGAGCAGTTCTTC.

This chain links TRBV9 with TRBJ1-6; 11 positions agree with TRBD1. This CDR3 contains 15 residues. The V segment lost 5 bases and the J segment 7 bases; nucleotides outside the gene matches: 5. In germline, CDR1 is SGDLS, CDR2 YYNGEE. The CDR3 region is CASRGQGARNSPLHF. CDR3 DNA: TGTGCCAGCAGAGGACAGGGGGCGAGGAATTCACCCCTCCACTTT. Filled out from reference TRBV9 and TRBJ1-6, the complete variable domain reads DSGVTQTPKHLITATGQRVTLRCSPRSGDLSVYWYQQSLDQGLQFLIQYYNGEERAKGNILERFSAQQFPDLHSELNLSSLELGDSALYFCASRGQGARNSPLHFGNGTRLTVT.

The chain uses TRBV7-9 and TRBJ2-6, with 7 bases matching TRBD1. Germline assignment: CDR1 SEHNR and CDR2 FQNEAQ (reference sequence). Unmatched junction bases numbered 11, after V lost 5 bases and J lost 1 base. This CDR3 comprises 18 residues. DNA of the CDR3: TGTGCCAGCAGCCTATTTCGGGACAGAGGTTCTGGGGCCAACGTCCTGACTTTC. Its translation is CASSLFRDRGSGANVLTF.

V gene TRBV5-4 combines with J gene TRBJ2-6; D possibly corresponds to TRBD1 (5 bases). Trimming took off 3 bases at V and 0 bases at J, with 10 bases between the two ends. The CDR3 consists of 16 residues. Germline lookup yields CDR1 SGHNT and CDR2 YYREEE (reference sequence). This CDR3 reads CASSSTGSSGANVLTF. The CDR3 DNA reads TGTGCCAGCAGCTCCACAGGTAGCTCTGGGGCCAACGTCCTGACTTTC.

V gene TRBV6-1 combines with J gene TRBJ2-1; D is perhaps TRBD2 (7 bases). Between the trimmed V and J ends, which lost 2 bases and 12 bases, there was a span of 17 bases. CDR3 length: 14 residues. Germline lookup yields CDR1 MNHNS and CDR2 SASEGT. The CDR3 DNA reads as TGTGCCAGCAGTGAATACGTGACTAGCAGGGGGCAGTTCTTC. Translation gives CASSEYVTSRGQFF.